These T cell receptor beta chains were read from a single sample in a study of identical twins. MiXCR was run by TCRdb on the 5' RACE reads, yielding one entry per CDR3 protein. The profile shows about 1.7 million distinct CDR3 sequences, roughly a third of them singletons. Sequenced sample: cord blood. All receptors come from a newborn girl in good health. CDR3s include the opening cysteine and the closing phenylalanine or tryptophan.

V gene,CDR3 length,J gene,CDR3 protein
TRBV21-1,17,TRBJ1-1,CASSNSLRGRGNTEAFF
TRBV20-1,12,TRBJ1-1,CSARTQNTEAFF
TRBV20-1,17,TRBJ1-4,CSARDWGQHATNEKLFF
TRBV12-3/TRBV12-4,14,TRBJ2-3,CASSLFGSGGTQYF
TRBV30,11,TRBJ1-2,CAWSVNRGYTF
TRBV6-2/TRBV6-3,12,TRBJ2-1,CASRGTGDEQFF
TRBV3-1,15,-,CASSQARPMVNEQYF
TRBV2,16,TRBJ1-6,CARRGGDSTPASPLHF
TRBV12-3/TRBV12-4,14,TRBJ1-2,CASSLRRATYGYTF
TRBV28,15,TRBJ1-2,CASSFRDREGYGYTF